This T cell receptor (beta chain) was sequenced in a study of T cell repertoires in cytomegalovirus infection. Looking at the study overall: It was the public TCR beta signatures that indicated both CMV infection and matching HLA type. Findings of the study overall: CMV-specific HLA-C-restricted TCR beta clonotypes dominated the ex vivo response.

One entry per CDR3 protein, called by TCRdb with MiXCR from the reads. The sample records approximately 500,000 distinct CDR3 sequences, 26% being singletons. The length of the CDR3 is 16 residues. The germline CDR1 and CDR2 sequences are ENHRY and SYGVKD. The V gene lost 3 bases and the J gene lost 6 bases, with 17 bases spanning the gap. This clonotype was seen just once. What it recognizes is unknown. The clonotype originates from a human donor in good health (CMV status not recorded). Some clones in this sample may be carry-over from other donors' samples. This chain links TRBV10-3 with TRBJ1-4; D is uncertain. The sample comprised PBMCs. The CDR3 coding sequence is TGTGCCATCAGTGATAGGGATCAGCCTCCCTATGAAAAACTGTTTTTT. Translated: CAISDRDQPPYEKLFF.